Shown below are 21 T cell receptor beta chains from a single sample sequenced in a study of radiation and T cells in renal cell carcinoma. TCRdb's copy holds only in-frame clones and misses some; the assay was immunoSEQ multiplex PCR. The data contain tens of thousands of clones, approximately 86% of them seen just once; the ten biggest clones take up around 21%. Time point here: blood 2 weeks post-SBRT. Treatment here: 15 Gy SBRT to primary tumor, nephrectomy 4 weeks later. The sequences come from blood, collected from a patient whose treatment included radiotherapy and nephrectomy. The receptors were gathered from a woman aged 50 to 60 with renal cell carcinoma.

This clone was seen only once. The rearrangement joins TRBV28 to TRBJ1-2; a weak D match, TRBD1 (5 bases). Germline CDR1 and CDR2: MDHEN and SYDVKM. CDR3 length: 12 amino acids. V lost 2 bases and J lost 6, with 7 bases in between. The CDR3: CASSLGGHGYTF. In DNA form, the CDR3 reads TGTGCCAGCAGTTTAGGGGGTCATGGCTACACCTTC.

On this clone itself: The missing conserved phenylalanine or tryptophan at the end of this CDR3 makes a read error likely. The V and J genes are TRBV28 and TRBJ2-7; 8 bases fit TRBD1. V was clipped by 5 bases and J by 3 bases; unmatched bases: 3. The CDR3 spans 13 residues. The germline gives CDR1 MDHEN, CDR2 SYDVKM. CDR3 residues: CASSTTGGYEQYL. CDR3 in DNA: TGTGCCAGCAGTACAACAGGGGGCTACGAGCAGTACCTC.

This clone was observed a single time. The chain links TRBV11-3 to TRBJ2-7, with TRBD1 matching 9 bases. Germline CDR1 and CDR2: SGHNT and YENEEA. The CDR3 consists of 13 residues. V was pared by 5 bases and J by 5 bases, with 4 bases of the junction left unmatched. In nucleotides, the CDR3 is TGTGCCAGCAGCGCCACAGGGGGCGACGAGCAGTACTTC. Its protein is CASSATGGDEQYF.

The V gene is TRBV11-2, the J gene TRBJ2-2; D unclear. This CDR3 is built from 13 residues. Trimming removed 1 base from V and 7 bases from J, with 7 bases in between. Germline values: CDR1 SGHAT, CDR2 FQNNGV. The CDR3 loop reads CASSLGHGGELFF. DNA of the CDR3: TGTGCCAGCAGCTTAGGACACGGCGGGGAGCTGTTTTTT.

J is TRBJ2-7 and V is TRBV18, with D possibly matching TRBD2 (6 bases). Trimming stripped 3 bases from V and 0 bases from J, with 9 bases between. This CDR3 is built from 14 residues. Germline CDR1 KGHSH, CDR2 LQKENI. The CDR3 coding sequence is TGTGCCAGCTCACCTACTAGCCACTCCTACGAGCAGTACTTC. This translates into CASSPTSHSYEQYF.

The rearrangement uses TRBV7-6 and TRBJ2-2, with D possibly matching TRBD1 (5 bases). The length of the CDR3 is 15 residues. V was pared by 1 base and J by 6 bases, with 12 bases between. The V gene's germline CDR1 is SGHVS and CDR2 FNYEAQ. The CDR3 DNA follows: TGTGCCAGCAGCTTAGAAGCCAGGGCCGCCGGGGAGCTGTTTTTT. Translation gives CASSLEARAAGELFF. The full variable domain, rest sourced from reference TRBV7-6 and TRBJ2-2, is GAGVSQSPRYKVTKRGQDVALRCDPISGHVSLYWYRQALGQGPEFLTYFNYEAQQDKSGLPNDRFSAERPEGSISTLTIQRTEQRDSAMYRCASSLEARAAGELFFGEGSRLTVL.

This clone was observed a single time. The chain recombines TRBV5-6 with TRBJ1-5, with TRBD1 identical over 8 bases. The ends lost 2 bases at V and 7 bases at J; junction bases unmatched: 14. CDR1 SGHDT and CDR2 YYEEEE come from the germline V gene. The CDR3 sequence is 17 residues long. CDR3 DNA sequence: TGTGCCAGCAGCTTATCCAGGGGGCGAGTTAGAGGACAGCCCCAGCATTTT. This translates into CASSLSRGRVRGQPQHF.

This rearrangement joins TRBV7-9 to TRBJ1-4; the D gene is possibly TRBD1 (6 bases). V was pared by 6 bases and J by 7 bases, with 12 bases between. This CDR3 spans 13 amino acids. CDR1 and CDR2 (germline): SEHNR, FQNEAQ (reference sequence). This CDR3 reads CASRQGSREKLFF. The CDR3 DNA sequence: TGTGCCAGCAGACAGGGTTCTCGTGAAAAACTGTTTTTT. Using reference TRBV7-9 and TRBJ1-4 for the parts outside the CDR3, the full variable domain is DTGVSQNPRHKITKRGQNVTFRCDPISEHNRLYWYRQTLGQGPEFLTYFQNEAQLEKSRLLSDRFSAERPKGSFSTLEIQRTEQGDSAMYLCASRQGSREKLFFGSGTQLSVL.

This rearrangement joins TRBV5-5 to TRBJ2-2; possibly TRBD1 for D (6 bases). Germline CDR1 SGHKS, CDR2 YYEKEE (reference sequence). The V and J ends lost 2 bases and 7 bases respectively, with 15 bases between them. The CDR3 is 15 amino acids. As DNA, the CDR3 is TGTGCCAGCAGCTTATTACAGGGTAGGATCGGGGAGCTGTTTTTT. Translating it yields CASSLLQGRIGELFF. The full variable domain, completed using reference TRBV5-5 and TRBJ2-2, is DAGVTQSPTHLIKTRGQQVTLRCSPISGHKSVSWYQQVLGQGPQFIFQYYEKEERGRGNFPDRFSARQFPNYSSELNVNALLLGDSALYLCASSLLQGRIGELFFGEGSRLTVL.

This rearrangement joins TRBV7-2 to TRBJ2-1; 8 positions match TRBD1. With V trimmed by 1 base and J by 9 bases, 14 bases remained unmatched. This CDR3 region has 17 residues. CDR1 and CDR2 from the germline V gene are SGHTA and FQGNSA. CDR3 in DNA: TGTGCCAGCAGCTTAGTCCAGGGGGCGCTCCTACCGGGTGAGCAGTTCTTC. As protein: CASSLVQGALLPGEQFF.

The chain joins TRBV5-1 to TRBJ2-1, with a possible D match to TRBD2 (6 bases). Germline V CDR1 and CDR2: SGHRS, YFSETQ. Trimming removed 0 bases at V and 0 bases at J, with 10 bases between. The CDR3 is 16 amino acids. The DNA for the CDR3 is TGCGCCAGCAGCTTGGTTAGCGGAAGCTCCTACAATGAGCAGTTCTTC. This gives the protein CASSLVSGSSYNEQFF.

DNA of the CDR3: TGTGCCAGCAGCTTGGGAACATTGAGGAAGACCCAGTACTTC. This codes for CASSLGTLRKTQYF. This chain joins TRBV5-6 and TRBJ2-5; no firm D call. The CDR3 loop spans 14 amino acids. Trimming pared 0 bases from V and 6 bases from J, leaving 12 bases between. Germline V gene data show CDR1 as SGHDT and CDR2 as YYEEEE.

The CDR3 region is CASSLAVQETQYF. In DNA form, the CDR3 reads TGCGCCAGCAGCTTGGCGGTACAAGAGACCCAGTACTTC. The genes are TRBV5-1 and TRBJ2-5, with D unresolved. CDR3 size: 13 residues. Germline values: CDR1 SGHRS, CDR2 YFSETQ. V lost 0 bases and J lost 2, with 5 bases in between.

The chain couples TRBV5-4 to TRBJ1-3; TRBD1 matches at 7 bases. Germline loops: CDR1 SGHNT, CDR2 YYREEE (reference sequence). CDR3 length: 16 residues. V shed 3 bases, J shed 2 bases, and the junction held 8 bases outside the gene matches. CDR3 sequence (DNA): TGTGCCAGCAGCTCCCACGACAGGGACACTGGAAACACCATATATTTT. As protein: CASSSHDRDTGNTIYF. Full variable domain (missing parts from reference TRBV5-4 and TRBJ1-3): ETGVTQSPTHLIKTRGQQVTLRCSSQSGHNTVSWYQQALGQGPQFIFQYYREEENGRGNFPPRFSGLQFPNYSSELNVNALELDDSALYLCASSSHDRDTGNTIYFGEGSWLTVV.

The rearrangement uses TRBV9 and TRBJ2-1, with D perhaps TRBD2 (6 bases). With 3 bases removed from V and 10 bases from J, the gap between germline ends came to 8 bases. There are 11 residues in the CDR3. CDR1 is SGDLS and CDR2 is YYNGEE in the germline V gene. The CDR3 DNA sequence: TGTGCCAGCAGCGCAGGACTAGAGCAGTTCTTC. Translating gives CASSAGLEQFF. Looking up the rest from reference TRBV9 and TRBJ2-1 gives the full variable domain: DSGVTQTPKHLITATGQRVTLRCSPRSGDLSVYWYQQSLDQGLQFLIQYYNGEERAKGNILERFSAQQFPDLHSELNLSSLELGDSALYFCASSAGLEQFFGPGTRLTVL.

The chain employs TRBV5-6 and TRBJ2-3, with 9 bases fitting TRBD1. The V and J ends lost 2 bases and 4 bases, in that order; junction bases with no gene match: 5. Germline lookup yields CDR1 SGHDT and CDR2 YYEEEE. The CDR3 loop spans 15 amino acids. As DNA, the CDR3 is TGTGCCAGCAGCTTTTTCCGGGACAGGGCAGATACGCAGTATTTT. It is translated as CASSFFRDRADTQYF.

This clone was picked up a small number of times. The genes are TRBV10-3 and TRBJ1-1, with D uncertain. There are 13 residues in the CDR3. Between the trimmed V and J ends, which lost 3 bases and 2 bases, there was a span of 7 bases. Germline CDR1 reads ENHRY; CDR2 reads SYGVKD. CDR3 bases: TGTGCCATCAGTGAAGAGGGCAACACTGAAGCTTTCTTT. The encoded protein is CAISEEGNTEAFF.

J is TRBJ2-5 and V is TRBV4-2; D uncertain. The germline gives CDR1 LGHNA, CDR2 YNFKEQ. Trimming removed 4 bases at V and 5 bases at J, with 20 bases between. The CDR3 totals 16 residues. CDR3 in amino acids: CASSPTQDHTGETQYF. The CDR3 DNA reads as TGTGCCAGCAGCCCTACGCAAGACCACACGGGCGAGACCCAGTACTTC.

This sequence joins TRBV30 and TRBJ1-3; D remains unclear. V was trimmed by 5 bases and J by 8 bases, leaving 10 bases between them. The CDR3 has 11 residues. Germline loops: CDR1 GTSNPN, CDR2 SVGIG (reference sequence). CDR3: CAWGNFDTIYF. The CDR3 region has the DNA TGTGCCTGGGGGAACTTCGACACCATATATTTT.

The V and J genes are TRBV19 and TRBJ1-1; 8 bases align to TRBD1. Germline V gene lookup returns CDR1 LNHDA and CDR2 SQIVND (reference sequence). The CDR3 has 16 residues. Trimming took 5 bases from V and 1 from J; bases not matched to a gene: 9. CDR3 coding DNA: TGTGCCAGTAGTCCCCTCAGGGGGCAATGGAACACTGAAGCTTTCTTT. Its protein is CASSPLRGQWNTEAFF. Looking up the rest from reference TRBV19 and TRBJ1-1 gives the full variable domain: DGGITQSPKYLFRKEGQNVTLSCEQNLNHDAMYWYRQDPGQGLRLIYYSQIVNDFQKGDIAEGYSVSREKKESFPLTVTSAQKNPTAFYLCASSPLRGQWNTEAFFGQGTRLTVV.

The rearrangement links TRBV6-5 to TRBJ1-5, with 8 bases that match TRBD1. CDR1 is MNHEY, CDR2 SVGAGI, per germline. This CDR3 comprises 14 residues. V lost 5 bases, J lost 4 bases, and 4 bases stayed unmatched. The CDR3 DNA follows: TGTGCCAGCAGTAGCGACAGGGGAAATCAGCCCCAGCATTTT. Amino acid sequence: CASSSDRGNQPQHF.